This TCR beta chain was obtained from a study of read filtering for tumor transcriptome and immune sequencing. About the study: Revised staging placed eight or nine patients in R-ISS I, about 16 in II, 6 or 7 in III. RNA-seq yielded only about 75 to 1,400 TCR reads, IR-seq about 4 to 10.27 million. Whole-study findings and limits: Dropping single-read clonotypes raised IR-seq and RNA-seq shared-clonotype correlation.

Molecular barcoded adaptors covering alpha/delta and beta/gamma chains were used on around 370 ng RNA. MiXCR, run by TCRdb on the reads, gives a single entry per CDR3 protein. Here the sample spans about 61,000 distinct CDR3 sequences, around 21% being singletons. There are 14 residues in the CDR3. Germline V gives CDR1 LGHNT, CDR2 FRNRAP. Points on this clonotype: Antigen unknown. This may be a read error: a much more frequent sequence differs by one nucleotide.

The sequence was obtained from a donor aged 40 or older with multiple myeloma. The chain couples TRBV12-5 to TRBJ1-5, with 9 nucleotides matching TRBD1. Sequencing was performed on a population of CD138-negative cells sorted from bone marrow. The CDR3 DNA follows: TGTGCCACAGGACAGGGGACGCACAGTCAGCCCCAGCATTTT. It codes for CATGQGTHSQPQHF.